The 27 T cell receptor beta chains listed next were all sequenced from one sample in a study of blood T cells in healthy people across ages. With a J-beta primer mix and a sample-barcoded 5' primer, a second PCR ran roughly 6 to 11 cycles. Each CDR3 protein is one row after TCRdb ran MiXCR on the 5' RACE reads. Altogether hundreds of thousands of distinct CDR3 sequences are present, 49% being singletons, with the ten largest covering 30% to 40%. The sequenced material came from blood. The origin of the receptors is a woman aged 55-70 years in good health.

This clonotype was seen a handful of times. CDR3 protein: CSQRPGERVRYGYTF. In DNA form, the CDR3 reads TGCAGCCAGAGACCAGGGGAGAGAGTTCGCTATGGCTACACCTTC. This chain joins TRBV20-1 and TRBJ1-2; a weak D match, TRBD1 (6 bases). Looked up from germline, CDR1 is DFQATT and CDR2 is SNEGSKA (reference sequence). This CDR3 has 15 residues.

The table lists this clonotype with a few counts. The V gene is TRBV5-1, the J gene TRBJ1-2, with D possibly matching TRBD1 (5 bases). Germline V gene sequence: CDR1 SGHRS, CDR2 YFSETQ. This CDR3 has 16 residues. V lost 0 bases to trimming and J lost 5 bases, with 17 bases between them. The CDR3 region has the DNA TGCGCCAGCAGCTTGGAAGGGGACCGGGGAGGTTATGGCTACACCTTC. Translated, it gives CASSLEGDRGGYGYTF.

In this sample, this clonotype turned up a few times. The chain recombines TRBV11-2 with TRBJ2-3; TRBD2 matches at 10 bases. V lost 0 bases and J lost 5; bases outside the gene matches: 8. The germline V gene has CDR1 SGHAT and CDR2 FQNNGV. This CDR3 spans 17 amino acids. CDR3 region: CASSLDWLAGEVDTQYF. The DNA of the CDR3 is TGTGCCAGCAGCTTAGATTGGCTAGCGGGAGAAGTAGATACGCAGTATTTT.

The chain links TRBV5-1 to TRBJ2-7; 10 bases are a match to TRBD2. Germline trimming cut 0 bases from V and 6 bases from J; bases unmatched to any gene: 6. The V gene's germline CDR1 is SGHRS and CDR2 YFSETQ. This CDR3 has 15 amino acids. CDR3 DNA: TGCGCCAGCAGCTTGGCGCTAGCGGGAGAAGGCGAGCAGTACTTC. It is translated as CASSLALAGEGEQYF. The variable domain in full, completed from reference TRBV5-1 and TRBJ2-7, reads KAGVTQTPRYLIKTRGQQVTLSCSPISGHRSVSWYQQTPGQGLQFLFEYFSETQRNKGNFPGRFSGRQFSNSRSEMNVSTLELGDSALYLCASSLALAGEGEQYFGPGTRLTVT.

V is TRBV7-9 and J is TRBJ2-1; 7 bases align to TRBD1. CDR1 is SEHNR and CDR2 is FQNEAQ in the germline V gene (reference sequence). Trimming took 4 bases from V and 0 from J; bases not matched to a gene: 15. This CDR3 has 19 amino acids. CDR3 protein: CASSSSGQHIRRSYNEQFF. In DNA form, the CDR3 reads TGTGCCAGCAGCTCTTCGGGACAGCATATCCGACGCTCCTACAATGAGCAGTTCTTC.

The chain carries TRBV6-5 and TRBJ2-1; D may match TRBD1 or TRBD2 (6 bases each). The CDR3 loop spans 15 amino acids. The V end lost 6 bases, the J end lost 9 bases, and 21 bases lay between the germline ends. Germline V lookup: CDR1 MNHEY, CDR2 SVGAGI. The CDR3 region is CASSNRPPGAAEQFF. CDR3 in DNA: TGTGCCAGCAGCAATAGGCCGCCGGGGGCGGCTGAGCAGTTCTTC.

In its sample, this clonotype was seen once. The V gene is TRBV20-1, the J gene TRBJ2-3; 9 bases agree with TRBD2. Germline lookup yields CDR1 DFQATT and CDR2 SNEGSKA (reference sequence). This CDR3 comprises 15 residues. V shed 2 bases, J shed 2 bases, and the junction held 5 bases outside the gene matches. For the CDR3, the DNA is TGCAGTGCTAGATGGCTAGCGGGGCCCACAGATACGCAGTATTTT. Encoded protein: CSARWLAGPTDTQYF.

The chain is built from TRBV20-1 and TRBJ2-7; no firm D call. The DNA end lines up better with TRBJ2-5; the J call may be wrong. Germline CDR1 reads DFQATT; CDR2 reads SNEGSKA (reference sequence). The CDR3 sequence is 13 residues long. This chain's CDR3 is CSARGPGSGTQYF. Written as DNA, the CDR3 is TGCAGTGCTAGAGGACCGGGCTCTGGGACCCAGTACTTC.

The rearrangement links TRBV20-1 to TRBJ2-5; D call uncertain. This CDR3 comprises 13 residues. Trimming stripped 6 bases from V and 2 bases from J, with 13 bases between. Looked up from germline, CDR1 is DFQATT and CDR2 is SNEGSKA (reference sequence). The CDR3 coding sequence is TGCAGTGCACCCCGACTTGGGCAAGAGACCCAGTACTTC. It yields the protein CSAPRLGQETQYF.

This clonotype has ten or more counts. The rearrangement joins TRBV28 to TRBJ2-4, with 8 positions matching TRBD2. The CDR3 loop spans 13 amino acids. CDR1 and CDR2 from the germline V gene are MDHEN and SYDVKM. J gave up 9 bases and V 2 bases, and 3 bases lay outside the gene matches. The CDR3 DNA follows: TGTGCCAGCAGTTTAGGGACTAGTGGCATTCAGTACTTC. This encodes CASSLGTSGIQYF.

This clonotype has a single count. This sequence joins TRBV6-6 and TRBJ2-5; D possibly corresponds to TRBD1 (6 bases). Germline V gives CDR1 MNHNY, CDR2 SVGAGI (reference sequence). Trimming took 7 bases from V and 3 from J, leaving 12 bases between them. This CDR3 is 13 amino acids long. CDR3 region: CASNRQAEETQYF. Written as DNA, the CDR3 is TGTGCCAGCAATAGACAGGCAGAAGAGACCCAGTACTTC.

With respect to this clonotype: Compared with germline, one end of the junction differs, possibly owing to a read error. The chain links TRBV6-2 or TRBV6-3 to TRBJ2-3; the match to TRBD2 covers 10 bases. Germline values: CDR1 MNHEY, CDR2 SVGEGT. The CDR3 is 16 amino acids. Written as DNA, the CDR3 is TGTGTCAGCAGTTACCAGACTAGCGGGCCCACAGATACGCAGTATTTT. Protein product: CVSSYQTSGPTDTQYF.

The chain recombines TRBV5-1 with TRBJ1-1, with a possible D match to TRBD1 (5 bases). The CDR3 consists of 12 residues. The ends were cut back, 4 bases at V and 4 bases at J, with 8 bases in the middle. Germline assignment: CDR1 SGHRS and CDR2 YFSETQ. This CDR3 reads CASSETGTEAFF. CDR3 nucleotides: TGCGCCAGCAGCGAAACAGGCACTGAAGCTTTCTTT.

CDR3 nucleotide sequence: TGCAGCGTTGAAACCTCCACGGGGGGGGCATATGAAAAACTGTTTTTT. Translation gives CSVETSTGGAYEKLFF. The chain couples TRBV29-1 to TRBJ1-4, with D tentatively TRBD1 (6 bases). The V end was cut by 2 bases, the J end by 6 bases, with 19 bases between. The CDR3 has 16 residues. CDR1 and CDR2 (germline): SQVTM, ANQGSEA.

Points on this clonotype: Its ends do not fully match the called genes, so a read error is possible. The CDR3 bases are TGCGGTGCTGGCGGGATTGACTACGAGCAGTACTTC. Its translation: CGAGGIDYEQYF. The chain employs TRBV20-1 and TRBJ2-7; perhaps TRBD2 as D (6 bases). The CDR3 runs 12 residues. Looked up from germline, CDR1 is DFQATT and CDR2 is SNEGSKA (reference sequence).

In nucleotides, the CDR3 is TGTGCCAGCAGTCCAGGACAGGGTCTCAATCAGCCCCAGCATTTT. Translating gives CASSPGQGLNQPQHF. The rearrangement joins TRBV12-3 or TRBV12-4 to TRBJ1-5; 8 positions match TRBD1. J was trimmed by 3 bases and V by 5 bases; bases with no gene match: 6. The CDR3 totals 15 residues.

V is TRBV20-1 and J is TRBJ2-7; unclear D gene. V was shortened by 0 bases and J by 1 base, with 19 bases between the two germline ends. Per germline, CDR1 DFQATT and CDR2 SNEGSKA (reference sequence). The CDR3 spans 17 residues. In DNA, the CDR3 is TGCAGTGCTAGAGATCCCCTCCCGATCCCTATATCCTACGAGCAGTACTTC. The encoded protein is CSARDPLPIPISYEQYF.

The sample holds a few counts of this clonotype. One junction end does not reproduce the germline sequence, and a read error may be involved. V usage is TRBV7-8 and J usage is TRBJ2-3; 11 positions agree with TRBD2. The CDR3 contains 18 residues. Germline V gene lookup returns CDR1 SGHVS and CDR2 FQNEAQ. The CDR3 here is CASSVGATSGTFGDTRYF. The CDR3 DNA follows: TGTGCCAGCAGTGTCGGGGCGACTAGCGGGACTTTTGGGGATACGCGGTATTTT.

This clonotype was detected once. The chain uses TRBV9 and TRBJ2-1; 11 bases match TRBD2. Unmatched junction bases numbered 5, after V lost 0 bases and J lost 3 bases. Germline CDR1 is SGDLS and CDR2 is YYNGEE. The CDR3 loop spans 17 amino acids. The CDR3 region has the DNA TGTGCCAGCAGCGTAGCGGCTAGCGGGAGGAACTACAATGAGCAGTTCTTC. Encoded protein: CASSVAASGRNYNEQFF.

The rearrangement joins TRBV5-6 to TRBJ2-7; 8 bases map to TRBD2. The closer fit of TRBJ2-5 to the DNA end suggests the J call may be wrong. This CDR3 region has 16 residues. Germline CDR1 is SGHDT and CDR2 is YYEEEE. The CDR3 reads CASSQLGLAGFETQYF. CDR3 DNA: TGTGCCAGCAGCCAACTCGGGTTAGCGGGATTTGAGACCCAGTACTTC.

This sequence joins TRBV7-9 and TRBJ2-7; 9 bases map to TRBD2. Germline lookup yields CDR1 SEHNR and CDR2 FQNEAQ (reference sequence). V lost 5 bases and J lost 4; bases outside the gene matches: 15. This CDR3 contains 17 residues. As DNA, the CDR3 is TGTGCCAGCAGCCCCAGCGTAGGGCTAGCGGGACGTTACGAGCAGTACTTC. It codes for CASSPSVGLAGRYEQYF. Full variable domain (rest looked up from reference TRBV7-9 and TRBJ2-7): DTGVSQNPRHKITKRGQNVTFRCDPISEHNRLYWYRQTLGQGPEFLTYFQNEAQLEKSRLLSDRFSAERPKGSFSTLEIQRTEQGDSAMYLCASSPSVGLAGRYEQYFGPGTRLTVT.

The CDR3 nucleotides are TGCGCCAGCAGCTTGAACCTAGCGGGAGATTTTGGCGGGGAGCTGTTTTTT. As protein: CASSLNLAGDFGGELFF. The chain joins TRBV5-1 to TRBJ2-2, with 10 bases identical to TRBD2. With V trimmed by 1 base and J by 7 bases, 10 bases remained unmatched. Germline CDR1 reads SGHRS; CDR2 reads YFSETQ. CDR3 size: 17 residues.

The chain combines TRBV6-5 with TRBJ1-2, with TRBD1 identical over 7 bases. Germline V gene lookup returns CDR1 MNHEY and CDR2 SVGAGI. CDR3 length: 14 residues. The V gene end was trimmed by 4 bases and the J gene end by 10 bases; junction bases not matched to a gene: 12. This CDR3 is CASSSTRTGGDYTF. The DNA of the CDR3 is TGTGCCAGCAGTTCGACCCGGACAGGCGGGGACTACACCTTC.

The gene calls are TRBV4-2 and TRBJ1-4; D is perhaps TRBD1 (6 bases). Trimming cost V 8 bases and J 7 bases, with 14 bases left between them. CDR1 is LGHNA and CDR2 is YNFKEQ in the germline V gene. The CDR3 is made up of 13 amino acids. CDR3 sequence reads: CASGRDNGEKLFF. The CDR3 DNA is TGTGCCAGCGGCCGGGACAACGGTGAAAAACTGTTTTTT.

This chain joins TRBV7-9 and TRBJ2-3, with D possibly being TRBD2 (6 bases). CDR1 is SEHNR and CDR2 is FQNEAQ in the germline V gene (reference sequence). V dropped 1 base and J dropped 0 bases, with 8 bases sitting between them. The CDR3 contains 15 residues. This CDR3 is CASSLDAGSTDTQYF. DNA for the CDR3: TGTGCCAGCAGCTTAGACGCGGGGAGCACAGATACGCAGTATTTT.

The chain carries TRBV27 and TRBJ2-5; 7 bases align to TRBD1. The tail of the sequence fits TRBJ2-7 better, so the J call may be wrong. The CDR3 length is 15 residues. In germline, CDR1 is MNHEY, CDR2 SMNVEV (reference sequence). The CDR3 DNA sequence: TGTGCCAGCAGTCCGGGACAGCACATAACCTACGAGCAGTACTTC. Translating it yields CASSPGQHITYEQYF.

The chain joins TRBV21-1 to TRBJ2-3; the table gives TRBD2 as D, unverified against the DNA. TRBV21-1 is shown as a pseudogene. The CDR3 has 15 amino acids. In DNA, the CDR3 is TGTGCCAGCAGCAAGTGTAGGCCCGGGACAGATACGCAGTATTTT. Translated, it gives CASSKCRPGTDTQYF.